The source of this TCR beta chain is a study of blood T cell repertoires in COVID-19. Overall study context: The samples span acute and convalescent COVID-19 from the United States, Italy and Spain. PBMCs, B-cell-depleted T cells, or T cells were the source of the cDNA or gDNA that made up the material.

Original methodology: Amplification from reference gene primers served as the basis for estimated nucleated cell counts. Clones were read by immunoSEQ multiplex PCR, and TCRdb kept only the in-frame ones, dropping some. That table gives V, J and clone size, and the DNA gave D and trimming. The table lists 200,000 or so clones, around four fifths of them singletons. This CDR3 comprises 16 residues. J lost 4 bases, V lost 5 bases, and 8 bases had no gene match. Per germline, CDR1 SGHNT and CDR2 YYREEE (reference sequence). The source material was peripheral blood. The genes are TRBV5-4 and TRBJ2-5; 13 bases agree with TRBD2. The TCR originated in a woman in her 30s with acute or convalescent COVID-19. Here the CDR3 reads CASSSGLAGVRETQYF. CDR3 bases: TGTGCCAGCAGTTCAGGACTAGCGGGAGTAAGAGAGACCCAGTACTTC.